This T cell receptor (beta chain) derives from a study of neoadjuvant nivolumab and ipilimumab in lung cancer. Using immunoSEQ multiplex PCR, the repertoire was profiled, and TCRdb retains in-frame clones only, with some absent. The data hold tens of thousands of clones, with around 89% observed a single time. V lost 1 base and J lost 2, with 5 bases in between. Germline V gene sequence: CDR1 SGHAT, CDR2 FQNNGV. This CDR3 contains 13 residues. This rearrangement joins TRBV11-2 to TRBJ1-2, with D uncertain. This sequence was found in an adult with non-small cell lung cancer. Some clones in this sample may be carry-over from other donors' samples. The material was blood, obtained before neoadjuvant nivolumab, alone or with ipilimumab. This CDR3 reads CASSLGINYGYTF. CDR3 nucleotide sequence: TGTGCCAGCAGCTTAGGCATAAACTATGGCTACACCTTC.